This TCR beta chain appears in the sequencing data of a study of blood T cell repertoires in COVID-19. The overall study: The study drew acute and convalescent COVID-19 samples from the United States, Italy and Spain. Sample material is recorded as cDNA or gDNA derived from T cells, B-cell-depleted T cells, or PBMCs.

This clone was found once. Study processing details: It was from reference gene primer amplification that nucleated cell counts were estimated. Generated by immunoSEQ multiplex PCR, the TCRdb table keeps only in-frame clones and is missing some. The V and J calls and clone size are taken from that table; D and trimming were inferred from the DNA. This table holds 200,000 to 300,000 clones, around 84% found once. This receptor was identified in a man in his 60s with acute or convalescent COVID-19. Input material: peripheral blood.

The CDR3 DNA reads as TGTGCCAGCAGCCAAGGGACTAGCGGGGGTCTTTACGAGCAGTACTTC. Its protein product is CASSQGTSGGLYEQYF. The chain is built from TRBV14 and TRBJ2-7, with 13 bases identical to TRBD2. V dropped 1 base and J dropped 4; count of bases not matched to a gene: 4. This CDR3 has 16 amino acids. CDR1 is SGHDN and CDR2 is FVKESK in the germline V gene.